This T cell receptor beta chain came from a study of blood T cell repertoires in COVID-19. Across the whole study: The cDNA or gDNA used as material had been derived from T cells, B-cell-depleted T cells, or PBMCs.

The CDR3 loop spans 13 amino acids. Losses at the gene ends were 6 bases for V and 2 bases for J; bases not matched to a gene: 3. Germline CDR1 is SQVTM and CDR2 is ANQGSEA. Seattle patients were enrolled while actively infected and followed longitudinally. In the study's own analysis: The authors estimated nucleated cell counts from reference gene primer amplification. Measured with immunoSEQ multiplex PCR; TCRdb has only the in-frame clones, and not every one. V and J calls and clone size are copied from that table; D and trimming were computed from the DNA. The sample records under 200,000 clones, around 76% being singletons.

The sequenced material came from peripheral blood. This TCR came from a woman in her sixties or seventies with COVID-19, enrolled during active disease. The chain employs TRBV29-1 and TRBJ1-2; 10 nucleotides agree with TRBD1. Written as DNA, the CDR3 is TGCAGCGTGAGGACAGGGGGGAACTATGGCTACACCTTC. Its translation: CSVRTGGNYGYTF.